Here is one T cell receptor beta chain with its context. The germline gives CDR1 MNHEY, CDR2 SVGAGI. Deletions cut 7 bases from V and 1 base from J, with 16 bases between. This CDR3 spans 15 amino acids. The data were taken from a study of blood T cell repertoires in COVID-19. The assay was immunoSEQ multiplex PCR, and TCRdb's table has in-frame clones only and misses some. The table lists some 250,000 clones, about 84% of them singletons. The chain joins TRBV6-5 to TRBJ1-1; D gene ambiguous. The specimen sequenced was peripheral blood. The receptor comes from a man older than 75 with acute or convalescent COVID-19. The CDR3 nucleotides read TGTGCCAGCAAGGTTTCACGGAGGAAGAACACTGAAGCTTTCTTT. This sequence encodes CASKVSRRKNTEAFF.